The sample holds a few counts of the clone carrying this TCR beta chain. This record comes from a study of cytomegalovirus exposure and HLA in healthy donors. The PCR employed 60 Vbeta primers together with 13 Jbeta primers. Profiling relied on immunoSEQ multiplex PCR, and the TCRdb table lists in-frame clones only, not all of them. The table lists about 82,000 clones, 74% of them singletons. The origin of this receptor is a man between 35 and 55 years old in good health and CMV-seropositive. The sequenced sample consisted of PBMCs.

The CDR3 is CASTEGGGRGYEQYF. CDR3 DNA sequence: TGTGCCAGCACCGAGGGCGGGGGGCGAGGATACGAGCAGTACTTC. This rearrangement joins TRBV7-9 to TRBJ2-7; 8 nucleotides match TRBD2. The V gene end was trimmed by 7 bases and the J gene end by 4 bases; junction bases not matched to a gene: 12. The V gene's germline CDR1 is SEHNR and CDR2 FQNEAQ (reference sequence). The CDR3 has 15 residues.